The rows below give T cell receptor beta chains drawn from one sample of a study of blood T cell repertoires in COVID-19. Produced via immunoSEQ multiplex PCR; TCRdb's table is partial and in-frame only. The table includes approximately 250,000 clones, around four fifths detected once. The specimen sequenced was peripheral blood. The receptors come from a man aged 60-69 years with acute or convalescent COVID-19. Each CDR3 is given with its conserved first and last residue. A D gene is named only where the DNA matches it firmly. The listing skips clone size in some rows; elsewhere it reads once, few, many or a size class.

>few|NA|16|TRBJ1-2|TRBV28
TGTGCCAGCAGTGTGGGTCCGGGACTGAACATCTATGGCTACACCTTC
CASSVGPGLNIYGYTF
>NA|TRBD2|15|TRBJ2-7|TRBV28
TGTGCCAGCAGTACGATTGGGACTAGCGGGGGCGAGCAGTACTTC
CASSTIGTSGGEQYF
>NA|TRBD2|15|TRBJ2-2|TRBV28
TGTGCCAGCATCCTCGGGGGGTCGAACACCGGGGAGCTGTTTTTT
CASILGGSNTGELFF
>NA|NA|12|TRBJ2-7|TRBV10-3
TGTGCCACCGAACAGGATGGCTACGAGCAGTACTTC
CATEQDGYEQYF
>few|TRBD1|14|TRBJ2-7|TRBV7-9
TGTGCCAGCAGTCCGGCGGGACAGGGCTACGAGCAGTACTTC
CASSPAGQGYEQYF
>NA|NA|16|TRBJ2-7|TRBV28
TGTGCCAGCAGTCCATATGGGACCGGGAGACCCTACGAGCAGTACTTC
CASSPYGTGRPYEQYF
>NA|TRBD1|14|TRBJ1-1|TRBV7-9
TGTGCCAGCAGGACAGGGACAGGGAACACTGAAGCTTTCTTT
CASRTGTGNTEAFF
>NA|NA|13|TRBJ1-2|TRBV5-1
TGCGCCAGCAGCTTAACAGTTAACTATGGCTACACCTTC
CASSLTVNYGYTF
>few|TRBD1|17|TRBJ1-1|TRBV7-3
TGTGCCAGCAGCTTACACTCCGGGACAGGGGGACTCACTGAAGCTTTCTTT
CASSLHSGTGGLTEAFF
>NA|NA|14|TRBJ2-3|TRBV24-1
TGTGCCACCAAGGTAACGGGGGACACAGATACGCAGTATTTT
CATKVTGDTDTQYF
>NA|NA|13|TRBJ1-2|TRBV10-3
TGTGCCATCAGTGATGGGCAGGGCGGAGGCTACACCTTC
CAISDGQGGGYTF
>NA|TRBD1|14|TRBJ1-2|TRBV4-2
TGTGCCAGCAGCTGGTGGACAGGGGTTCGTGGCTACACCTTC
CASSWWTGVRGYTF
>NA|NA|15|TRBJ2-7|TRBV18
TGTGCCAGCTCACCAGAAGTCGGACAGTTCTACGAGCAGTACTTC
CASSPEVGQFYEQYF
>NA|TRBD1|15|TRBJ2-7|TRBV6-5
TGTGCCAGCAGTTATGGACAGGGGCGTCATAACGAGCAGTACTTC
CASSYGQGRHNEQYF
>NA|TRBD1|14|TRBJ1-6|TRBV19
TGTGCCAGTAGTGAGGGACAGGGAAGGACACCCCTCCACTTT
CASSEGQGRTPLHF
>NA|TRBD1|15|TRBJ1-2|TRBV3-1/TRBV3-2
TGTGCCAGCAGCCAAGGGGACAGGGTGAACTATGGCTACACCTTC
CASSQGDRVNYGYTF
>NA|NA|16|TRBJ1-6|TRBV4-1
TGCGCCAGCAGTCTAGGGACTAGCTCCTATAATTCACCCCTCCACTTT
CASSLGTSSYNSPLHF
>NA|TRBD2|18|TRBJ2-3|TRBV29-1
TGCAGCGTTGAAGACCCCCAAATACTAGCGGGAGGGCCGTATACGCAGTATTTT
CSVEDPQILAGGPYTQYF
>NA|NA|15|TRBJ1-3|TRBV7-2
TGTGCCAGCAGCAAAAGGAGGGGAGGTGGAAACACCATATATTTT
CASSKRRGGGNTIYF
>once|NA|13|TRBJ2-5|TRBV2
TGTGCCAGCAGTGAAGAAGGGGGAGAGACCCAGTACTTC
CASSEEGGETQYF
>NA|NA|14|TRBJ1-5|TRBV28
TGTGCCAGCAGCCGGTATGTTAGCAATCAGCCCCAGCATTTT
CASSRYVSNQPQHF
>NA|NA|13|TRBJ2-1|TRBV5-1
TGCGCCAGCAGCTTGGAGAGTCCGAATGAGCAGTTCTTC
CASSLESPNEQFF
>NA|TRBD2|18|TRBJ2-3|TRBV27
TGTGCCAGCAGTTTGTATAGCGGGAGGGGGGGATGGACAGATACGCAGTATTTT
CASSLYSGRGGWTDTQYF
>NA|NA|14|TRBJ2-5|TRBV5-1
TGCGCCAGCAGCTTGTTCTGGGGAGGAGAGACCCAGTACTTC
CASSLFWGGETQYF
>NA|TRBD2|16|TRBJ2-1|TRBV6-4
TGTGCCAGCAGTGGGGTGGCGGGAGGGCCGACGAATGAGCAGTTCTTC
CASSGVAGGPTNEQFF
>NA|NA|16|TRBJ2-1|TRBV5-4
TGTGCCAGCAGCCCGAGTAGCAGGGCCCCGCACAATGAGCAGTTCTTC
CASSPSSRAPHNEQFF
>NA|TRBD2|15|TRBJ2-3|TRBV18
TGTGCCAGCTCACAGGCGACTAGCGTTCCAGATACGCAGTATTTT
CASSQATSVPDTQYF
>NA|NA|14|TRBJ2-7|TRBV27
TGTGCCAGCAGGTGGGGGGGGCCCCCCTACGAGCAGTACTTC
CASRWGGPPYEQYF
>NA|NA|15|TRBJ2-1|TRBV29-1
TGCAGCGTTGCCCGTCACAGGGGGGGTTACAATGAGCAGTTCTTC
CSVARHRGGYNEQFF
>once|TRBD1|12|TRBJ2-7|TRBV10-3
TGTGCCATCAGTGGACAGGGGAGCGAGCAGTACTTC
CAISGQGSEQYF
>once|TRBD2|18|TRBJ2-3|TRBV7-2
TGTGCCAGCAGCCGCCGAGGTAGCGGGGGCCGTGGGGGAGATACGCAGTATTTT
CASSRRGSGGRGGDTQYF